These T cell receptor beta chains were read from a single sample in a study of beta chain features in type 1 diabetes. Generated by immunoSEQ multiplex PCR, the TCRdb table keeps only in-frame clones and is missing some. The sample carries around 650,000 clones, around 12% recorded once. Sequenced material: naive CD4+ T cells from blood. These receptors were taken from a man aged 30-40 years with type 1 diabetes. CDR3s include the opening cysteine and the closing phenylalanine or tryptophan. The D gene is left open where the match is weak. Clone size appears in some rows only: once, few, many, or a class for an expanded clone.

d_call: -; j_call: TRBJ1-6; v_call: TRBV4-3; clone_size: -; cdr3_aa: CASSQDTLVLNSPLHF; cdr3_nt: TGCGCCAGCAGCCAAGATACACTCGTTCTGAATTCACCCCTCCACTTT
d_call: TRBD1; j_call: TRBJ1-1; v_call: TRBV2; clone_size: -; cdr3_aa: CASSRDRATEAFF; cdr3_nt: TGTGCCAGCAGTCGAGACAGGGCCACTGAAGCTTTCTTT
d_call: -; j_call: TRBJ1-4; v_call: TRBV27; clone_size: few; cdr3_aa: CATSGGAAREKLFF; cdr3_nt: TGTGCCACTTCAGGCGGGGCAGCCCGTGAAAAACTGTTTTTT
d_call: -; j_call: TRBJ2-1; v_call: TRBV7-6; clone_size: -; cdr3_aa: CASSSGQGSSYNEQFF; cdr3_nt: TGTGCCAGCAGCTCGGGTCAGGGGAGCTCCTACAATGAGCAGTTCTTC
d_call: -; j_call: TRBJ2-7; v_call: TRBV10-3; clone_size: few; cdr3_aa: CAISPDSTRHEQYF; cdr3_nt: TGTGCCATCAGTCCAGACAGCACCCGGCACGAGCAGTACTTC
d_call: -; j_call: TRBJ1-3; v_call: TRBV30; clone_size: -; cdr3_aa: CAWSGAQGNVGNTIYF; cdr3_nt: TGTGCCTGGAGTGGGGCCCAGGGAAACGTTGGAAACACCATATATTTT
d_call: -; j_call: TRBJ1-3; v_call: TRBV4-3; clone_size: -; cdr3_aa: CASSQDLDGALGNTIYF; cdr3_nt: TGCGCCAGCAGCCAAGATCTTGACGGGGCGCTGGGAAACACCATATATTTT
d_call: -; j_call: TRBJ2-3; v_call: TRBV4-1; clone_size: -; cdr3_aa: CASSQDPQLDTQYF; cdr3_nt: TGCGCCAGCAGCCAAGATCCTCAGTTGGATACGCAGTATTTT
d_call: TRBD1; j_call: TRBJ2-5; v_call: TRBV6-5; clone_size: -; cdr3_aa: CASSYWQGAFQYF; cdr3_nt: TGTGCCAGCAGTTACTGGCAGGGGGCATTTCAGTACTTC
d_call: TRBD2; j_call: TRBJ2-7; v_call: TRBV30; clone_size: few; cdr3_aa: CACAIGTSGGEQYF; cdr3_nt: TGTGCCTGCGCGATCGGGACTAGCGGGGGCGAGCAGTACTTC
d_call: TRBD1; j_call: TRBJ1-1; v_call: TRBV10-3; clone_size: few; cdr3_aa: CAISETGQGGTEAFF; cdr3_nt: TGTGCCATCAGTGAGACGGGACAGGGAGGGACTGAAGCTTTCTTT
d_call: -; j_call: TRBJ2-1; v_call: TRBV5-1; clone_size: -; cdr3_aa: CASSLAGSSYNEQFF; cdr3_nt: TGCGCCAGCAGCTTGGCGGGGAGCTCCTACAATGAGCAGTTCTTC
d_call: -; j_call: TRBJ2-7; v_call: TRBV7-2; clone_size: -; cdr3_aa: CASSPLGWGEQYF; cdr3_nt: TGTGCCAGCAGCCCCCTAGGGTGGGGCGAGCAGTACTTC
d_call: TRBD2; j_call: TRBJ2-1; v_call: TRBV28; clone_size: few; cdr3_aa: CASSSTSDSYNEQFF; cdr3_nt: TGTGCCAGCAGCTCCACTAGCGACTCCTACAATGAGCAGTTCTTC
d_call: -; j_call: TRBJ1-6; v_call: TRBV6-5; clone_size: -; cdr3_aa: CASSPGRLNSPLHF; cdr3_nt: TGTGCCAGCAGTCCGGGACGCCTTAATTCACCCCTCCACTTT
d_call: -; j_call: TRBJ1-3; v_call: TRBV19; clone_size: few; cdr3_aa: CASIPGQGGNTIYF; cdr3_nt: TGTGCCAGTATCCCCGGGCAGGGTGGAAACACCATATATTTT
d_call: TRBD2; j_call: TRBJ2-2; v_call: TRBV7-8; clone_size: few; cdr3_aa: CASSTRGAGELFF; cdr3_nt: TGTGCCAGCAGCACGCGGGGGGCCGGGGAGCTGTTTTTT
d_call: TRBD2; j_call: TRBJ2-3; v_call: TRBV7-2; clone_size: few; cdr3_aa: CASSPQAGEGPDTQYF; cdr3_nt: TGTGCCAGCAGCCCCCAAGCGGGGGAGGGGCCAGATACGCAGTATTTT